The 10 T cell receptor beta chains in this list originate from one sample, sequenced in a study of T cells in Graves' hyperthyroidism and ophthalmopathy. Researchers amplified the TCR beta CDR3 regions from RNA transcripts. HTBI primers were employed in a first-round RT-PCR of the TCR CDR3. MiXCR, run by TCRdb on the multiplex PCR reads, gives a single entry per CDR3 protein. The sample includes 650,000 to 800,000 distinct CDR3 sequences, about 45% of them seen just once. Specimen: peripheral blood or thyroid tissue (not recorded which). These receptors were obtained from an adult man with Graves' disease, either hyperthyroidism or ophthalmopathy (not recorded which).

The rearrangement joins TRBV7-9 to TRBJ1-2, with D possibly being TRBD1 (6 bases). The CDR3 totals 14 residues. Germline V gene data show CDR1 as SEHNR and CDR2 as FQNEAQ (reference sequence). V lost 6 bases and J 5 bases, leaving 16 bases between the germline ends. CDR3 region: CASSFVRTAYGYTF. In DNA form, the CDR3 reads TGTGCCAGCAGTTTTGTTCGGACAGCGTATGGCTACACCTTC. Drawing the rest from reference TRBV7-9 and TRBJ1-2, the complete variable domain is DTGVSQNPRHKITKRGQNVTFRCDPISEHNRLYWYRQTLGQGPEFLTYFQNEAQLEKSRLLSDRFSAERPKGSFSTLEIQRTEQGDSAMYLCASSFVRTAYGYTFGSGTRLTVV.

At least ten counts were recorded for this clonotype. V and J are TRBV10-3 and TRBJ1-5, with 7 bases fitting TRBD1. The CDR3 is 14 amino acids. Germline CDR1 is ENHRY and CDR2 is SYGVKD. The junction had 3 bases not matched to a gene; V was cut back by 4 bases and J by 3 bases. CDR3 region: CAISAGTDNQPQHF. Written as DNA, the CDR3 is TGTGCCATCAGTGCCGGGACAGACAATCAGCCCCAGCATTTT.

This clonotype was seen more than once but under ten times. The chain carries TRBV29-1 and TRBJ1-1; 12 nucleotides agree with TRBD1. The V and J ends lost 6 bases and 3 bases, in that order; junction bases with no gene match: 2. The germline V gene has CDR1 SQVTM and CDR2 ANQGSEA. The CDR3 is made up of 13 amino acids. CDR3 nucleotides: TGCAGCGTAGGGACAGGGGGCTACACTGAAGCTTTCTTT. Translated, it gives CSVGTGGYTEAFF.

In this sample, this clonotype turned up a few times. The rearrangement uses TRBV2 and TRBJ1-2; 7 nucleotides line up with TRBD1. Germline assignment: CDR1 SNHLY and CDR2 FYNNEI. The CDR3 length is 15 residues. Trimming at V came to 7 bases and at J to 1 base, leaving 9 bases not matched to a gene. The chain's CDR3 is CASTTGDLSNYGYTF. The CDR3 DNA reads TGTGCCAGCACCACAGGGGACCTAAGTAACTATGGCTACACCTTC.

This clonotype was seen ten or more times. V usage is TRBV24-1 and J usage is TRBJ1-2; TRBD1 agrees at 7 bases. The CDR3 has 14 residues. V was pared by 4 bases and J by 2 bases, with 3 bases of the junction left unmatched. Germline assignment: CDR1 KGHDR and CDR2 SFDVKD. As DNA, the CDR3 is TGTGCCACCAGTGAGTCGGGACAGAACTATGGCTACACCTTC. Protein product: CATSESGQNYGYTF.

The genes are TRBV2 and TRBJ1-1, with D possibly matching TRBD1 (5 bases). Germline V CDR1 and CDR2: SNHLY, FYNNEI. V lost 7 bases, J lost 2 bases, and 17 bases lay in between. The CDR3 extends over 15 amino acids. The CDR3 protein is CASTLLGTGNTEAFF. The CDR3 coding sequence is TGTGCCAGCACCCTCCTAGGGACCGGCAACACTGAAGCTTTCTTT.

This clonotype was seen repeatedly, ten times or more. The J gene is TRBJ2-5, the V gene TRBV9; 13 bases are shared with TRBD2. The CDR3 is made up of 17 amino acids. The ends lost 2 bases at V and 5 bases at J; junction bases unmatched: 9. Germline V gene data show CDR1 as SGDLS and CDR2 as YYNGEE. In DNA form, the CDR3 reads TGTGCCAGCAGCGTGAGCACTAGCGGGGGGGCATCCGAGACCCAGTACTTC. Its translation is CASSVSTSGGASETQYF.

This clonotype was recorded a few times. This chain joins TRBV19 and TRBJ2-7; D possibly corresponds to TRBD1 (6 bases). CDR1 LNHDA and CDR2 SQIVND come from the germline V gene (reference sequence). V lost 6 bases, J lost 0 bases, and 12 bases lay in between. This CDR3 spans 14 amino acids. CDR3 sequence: CASRPRDISYEQYF. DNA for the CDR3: TGTGCCAGTAGGCCAAGGGACATCTCCTACGAGCAGTACTTC. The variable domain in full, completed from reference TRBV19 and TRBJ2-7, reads DGGITQSPKYLFRKEGQNVTLSCEQNLNHDAMYWYRQDPGQGLRLIYYSQIVNDFQKGDIAEGYSVSREKKESFPLTVTSAQKNPTAFYLCASRPRDISYEQYFGPGTRLTVT.

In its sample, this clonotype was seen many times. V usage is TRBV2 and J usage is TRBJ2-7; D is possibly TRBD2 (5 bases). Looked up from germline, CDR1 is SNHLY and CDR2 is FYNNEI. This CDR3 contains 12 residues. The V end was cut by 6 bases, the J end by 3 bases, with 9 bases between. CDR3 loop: CASRDSRYEQYF. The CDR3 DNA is TGTGCCAGCAGGGACTCTCGCTACGAGCAGTACTTC.

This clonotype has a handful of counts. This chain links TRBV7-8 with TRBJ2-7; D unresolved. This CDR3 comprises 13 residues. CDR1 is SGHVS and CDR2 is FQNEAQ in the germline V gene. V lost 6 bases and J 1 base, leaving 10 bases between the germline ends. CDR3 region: CASSYVLSYEQYF. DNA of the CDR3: TGTGCCAGCAGTTACGTACTATCCTACGAGCAGTACTTC.